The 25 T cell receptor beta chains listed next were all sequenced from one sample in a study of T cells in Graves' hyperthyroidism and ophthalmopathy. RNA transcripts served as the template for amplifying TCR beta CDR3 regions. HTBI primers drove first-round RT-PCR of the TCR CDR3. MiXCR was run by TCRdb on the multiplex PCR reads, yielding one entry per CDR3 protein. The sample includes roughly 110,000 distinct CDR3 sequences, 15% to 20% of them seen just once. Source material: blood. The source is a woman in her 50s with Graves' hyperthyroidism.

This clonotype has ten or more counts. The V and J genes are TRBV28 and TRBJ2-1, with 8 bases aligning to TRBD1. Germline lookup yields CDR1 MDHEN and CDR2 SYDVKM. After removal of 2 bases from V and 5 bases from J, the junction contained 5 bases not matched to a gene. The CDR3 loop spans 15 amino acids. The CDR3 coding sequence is TGTGCCAGCAGTTTAGGGGACAGGAACCACAATGAGCAGTTCTTC. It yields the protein CASSLGDRNHNEQFF.

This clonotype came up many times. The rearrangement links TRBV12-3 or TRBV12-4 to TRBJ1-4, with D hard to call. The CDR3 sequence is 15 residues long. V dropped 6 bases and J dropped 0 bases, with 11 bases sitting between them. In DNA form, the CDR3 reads TGTGCCAGCAGCTCCTGGGGAACAACTAATGAAAAACTGTTTTTT. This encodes CASSSWGTTNEKLFF.

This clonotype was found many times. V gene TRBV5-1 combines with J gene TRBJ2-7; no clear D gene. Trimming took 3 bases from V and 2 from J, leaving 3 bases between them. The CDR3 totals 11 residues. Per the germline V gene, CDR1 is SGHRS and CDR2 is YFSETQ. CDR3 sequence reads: CASSSAYEQYF. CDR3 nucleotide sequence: TGCGCCAGCAGCTCCGCCTACGAGCAGTACTTC.

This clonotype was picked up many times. This chain's CDR3 is CASSVPGNTGELFF. CDR3 DNA sequence: TGTGCCAGCAGTGTTCCCGGAAACACCGGGGAGCTGTTTTTT. The genes are TRBV6-1 and TRBJ2-2, with D unresolved. In germline, CDR1 is MNHNS, CDR2 SASEGT. Trimming removed 4 bases at V and 2 bases at J, with 8 bases between. There are 14 residues in the CDR3.

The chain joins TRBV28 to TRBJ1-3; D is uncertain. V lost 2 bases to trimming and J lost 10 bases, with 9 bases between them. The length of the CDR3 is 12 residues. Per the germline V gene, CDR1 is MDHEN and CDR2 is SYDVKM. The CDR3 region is CASSLSLGTIYF. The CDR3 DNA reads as TGTGCCAGCAGTTTAAGTCTAGGGACCATATATTTT.

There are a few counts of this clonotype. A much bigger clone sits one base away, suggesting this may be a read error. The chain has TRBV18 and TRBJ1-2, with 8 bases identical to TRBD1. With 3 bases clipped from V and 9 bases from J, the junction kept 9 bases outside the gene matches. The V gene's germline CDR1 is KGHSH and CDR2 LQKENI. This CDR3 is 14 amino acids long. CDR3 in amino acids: CASSPNQGAHSYTF. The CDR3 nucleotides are TGTGCCAGCTCACCGAATCAGGGGGCGCACAGCTACACCTTC.

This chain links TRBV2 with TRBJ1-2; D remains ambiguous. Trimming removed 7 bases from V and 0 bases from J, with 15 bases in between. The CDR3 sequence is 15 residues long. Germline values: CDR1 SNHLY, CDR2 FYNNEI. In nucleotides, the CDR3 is TGTGCCAGCACCTCTCTGGGATCTGCTAACTATGGCTACACCTTC. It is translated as CASTSLGSANYGYTF.

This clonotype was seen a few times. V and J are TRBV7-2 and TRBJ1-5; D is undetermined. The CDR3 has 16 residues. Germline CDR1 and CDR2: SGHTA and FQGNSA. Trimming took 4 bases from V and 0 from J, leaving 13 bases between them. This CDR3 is CASSSAGGFSNQPQHF. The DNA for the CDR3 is TGTGCCAGCAGCTCGGCTGGAGGGTTTAGCAATCAGCCCCAGCATTTT. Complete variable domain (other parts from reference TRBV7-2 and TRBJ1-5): GAGVSQSPSNKVTEKGKDVELRCDPISGHTALYWYRQSLGQGLEFLIYFQGNSAPDKSGLPSDRFSAERTGGSVSTLTIQRTQQEDSAVYLCASSSAGGFSNQPQHFGDGTRLSIL.

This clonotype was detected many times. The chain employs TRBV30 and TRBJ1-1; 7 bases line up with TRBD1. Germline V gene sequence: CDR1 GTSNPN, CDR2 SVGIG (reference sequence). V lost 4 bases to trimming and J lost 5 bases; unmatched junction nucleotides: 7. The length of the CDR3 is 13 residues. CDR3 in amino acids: CAWKGAAKTEAFF. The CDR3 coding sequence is TGTGCCTGGAAGGGGGCTGCGAAGACTGAAGCTTTCTTT.

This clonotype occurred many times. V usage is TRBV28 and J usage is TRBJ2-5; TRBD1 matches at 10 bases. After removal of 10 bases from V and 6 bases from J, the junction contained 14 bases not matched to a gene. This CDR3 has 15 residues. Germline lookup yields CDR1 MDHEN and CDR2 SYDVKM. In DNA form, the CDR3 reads TGTGCCACCTCAGGGTCGGGACAGGGGATTCAGACCCAGTACTTC. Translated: CATSGSGQGIQTQYF.

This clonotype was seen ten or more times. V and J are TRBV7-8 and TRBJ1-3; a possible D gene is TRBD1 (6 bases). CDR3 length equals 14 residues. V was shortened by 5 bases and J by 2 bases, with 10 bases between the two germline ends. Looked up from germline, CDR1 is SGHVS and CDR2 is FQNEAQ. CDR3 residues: CASSRAGAGNTIYF. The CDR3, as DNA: TGTGCCAGCAGCCGCGCAGGGGCTGGAAACACCATATATTTT.

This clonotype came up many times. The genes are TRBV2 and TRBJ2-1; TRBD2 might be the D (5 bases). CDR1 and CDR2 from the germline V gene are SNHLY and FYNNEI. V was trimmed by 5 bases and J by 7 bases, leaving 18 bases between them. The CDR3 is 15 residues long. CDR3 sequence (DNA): TGTGCCAGCAGTTTCGGCGGGCCCTTTGTTAATGAGCAGTTCTTC. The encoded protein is CASSFGGPFVNEQFF.

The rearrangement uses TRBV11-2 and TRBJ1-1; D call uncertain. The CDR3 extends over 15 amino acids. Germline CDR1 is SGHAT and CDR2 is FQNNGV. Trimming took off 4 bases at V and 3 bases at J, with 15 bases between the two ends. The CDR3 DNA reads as TGTGCCAGCAGCTCCCAAGGAGGAACCTACACTGAAGCTTTCTTT. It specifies CASSSQGGTYTEAFF.

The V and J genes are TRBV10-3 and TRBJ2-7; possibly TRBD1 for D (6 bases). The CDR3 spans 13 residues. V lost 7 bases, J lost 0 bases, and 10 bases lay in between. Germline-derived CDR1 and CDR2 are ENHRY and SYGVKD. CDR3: CAIKQGGSYEQYF. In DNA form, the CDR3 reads TGTGCCATCAAACAGGGTGGCTCCTACGAGCAGTACTTC.

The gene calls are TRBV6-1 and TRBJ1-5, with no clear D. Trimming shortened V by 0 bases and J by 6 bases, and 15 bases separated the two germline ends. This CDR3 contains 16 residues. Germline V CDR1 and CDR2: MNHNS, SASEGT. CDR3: CASSEAQDLRGQPQHF. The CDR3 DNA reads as TGTGCCAGCAGTGAAGCGCAGGATCTTCGGGGTCAGCCCCAGCATTTT.

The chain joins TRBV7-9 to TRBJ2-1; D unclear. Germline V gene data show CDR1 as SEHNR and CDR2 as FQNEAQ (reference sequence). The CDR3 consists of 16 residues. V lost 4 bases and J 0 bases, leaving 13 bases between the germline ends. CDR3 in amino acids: CASSSGTPSSYNEQFF. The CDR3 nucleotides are TGTGCCAGCAGCTCCGGCACACCGAGCTCCTACAATGAGCAGTTCTTC.

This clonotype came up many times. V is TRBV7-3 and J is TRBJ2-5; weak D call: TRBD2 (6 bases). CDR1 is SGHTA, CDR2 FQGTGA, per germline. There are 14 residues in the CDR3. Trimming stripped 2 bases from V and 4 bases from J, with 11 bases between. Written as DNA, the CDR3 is TGTGCCAGCAGCTTAGCGGGATTGGGAGAGACCCAGTACTTC. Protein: CASSLAGLGETQYF.

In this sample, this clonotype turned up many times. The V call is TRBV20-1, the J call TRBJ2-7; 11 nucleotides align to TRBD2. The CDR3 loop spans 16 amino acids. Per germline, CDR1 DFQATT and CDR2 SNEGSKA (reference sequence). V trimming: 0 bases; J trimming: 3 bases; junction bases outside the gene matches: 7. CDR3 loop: CSARDKGLAAFYEQYF. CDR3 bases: TGCAGTGCTAGAGACAAGGGACTAGCGGCATTCTACGAGCAGTACTTC.

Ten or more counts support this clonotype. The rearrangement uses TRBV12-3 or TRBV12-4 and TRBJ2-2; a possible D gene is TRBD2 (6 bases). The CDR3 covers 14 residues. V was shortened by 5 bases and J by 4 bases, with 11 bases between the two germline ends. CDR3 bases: TGTGCCAGCAGTAGCGGGCAGGTCACCGGGGAGCTGTTTTTT. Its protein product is CASSSGQVTGELFF.

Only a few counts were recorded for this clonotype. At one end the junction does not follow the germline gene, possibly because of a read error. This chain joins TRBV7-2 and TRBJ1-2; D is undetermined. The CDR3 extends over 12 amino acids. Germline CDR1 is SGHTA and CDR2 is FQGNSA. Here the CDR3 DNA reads TGTGCCAGCAGTTTAGAAGCCCGGCGCTACACCTTC. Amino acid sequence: CASSLEARRYTF. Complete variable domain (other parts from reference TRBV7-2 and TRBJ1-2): GAGVSQSPSNKVTEKGKDVELRCDPISGHTALYWYRQSLGQGLEFLIYFQGNSAPDKSGLPSDRFSAERTGGSVSTLTIQRTQQEDSAVYLCASSLEARRYTFGSGTRLTVV.

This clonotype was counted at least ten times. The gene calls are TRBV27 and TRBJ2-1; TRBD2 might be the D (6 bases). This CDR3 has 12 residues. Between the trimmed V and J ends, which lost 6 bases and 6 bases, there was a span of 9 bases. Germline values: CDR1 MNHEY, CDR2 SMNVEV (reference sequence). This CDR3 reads CASREGINEQFF. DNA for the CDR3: TGTGCCAGCAGGGAGGGGATCAATGAGCAGTTCTTC.

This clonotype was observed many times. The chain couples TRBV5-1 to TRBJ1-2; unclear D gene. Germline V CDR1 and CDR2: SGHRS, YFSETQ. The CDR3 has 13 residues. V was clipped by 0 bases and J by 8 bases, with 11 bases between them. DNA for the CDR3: TGCGCCAGCAGCTTGGCCGAAGGGCGGGGCTACACCTTC. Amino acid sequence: CASSLAEGRGYTF.

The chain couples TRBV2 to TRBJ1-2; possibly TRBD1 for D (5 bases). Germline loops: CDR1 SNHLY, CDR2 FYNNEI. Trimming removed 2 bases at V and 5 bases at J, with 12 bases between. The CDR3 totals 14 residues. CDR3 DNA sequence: TGTGCCAGCAGTGAATCTGTCTGGGGGTATGGCTACACCTTC. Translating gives CASSESVWGYGYTF.

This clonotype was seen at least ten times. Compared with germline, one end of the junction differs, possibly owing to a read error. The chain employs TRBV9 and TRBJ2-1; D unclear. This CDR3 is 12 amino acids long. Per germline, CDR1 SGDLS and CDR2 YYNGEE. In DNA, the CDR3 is TGTGCCAGCGGCGTGGACCGTGGTGAGCAGTTCTTC. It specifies CASGVDRGEQFF. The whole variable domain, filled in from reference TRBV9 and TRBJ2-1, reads DSGVTQTPKHLITATGQRVTLRCSPRSGDLSVYWYQQSLDQGLQFLIQYYNGEERAKGNILERFSAQQFPDLHSELNLSSLELGDSALYFCASGVDRGEQFFGPGTRLTVL.

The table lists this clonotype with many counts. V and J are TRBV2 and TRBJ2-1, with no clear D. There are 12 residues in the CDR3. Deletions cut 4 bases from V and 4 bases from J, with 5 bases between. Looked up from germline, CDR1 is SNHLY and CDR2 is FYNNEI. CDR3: CASSVGYNEQFF. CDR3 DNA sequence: TGTGCCAGCAGTGTCGGTTACAATGAGCAGTTCTTC.